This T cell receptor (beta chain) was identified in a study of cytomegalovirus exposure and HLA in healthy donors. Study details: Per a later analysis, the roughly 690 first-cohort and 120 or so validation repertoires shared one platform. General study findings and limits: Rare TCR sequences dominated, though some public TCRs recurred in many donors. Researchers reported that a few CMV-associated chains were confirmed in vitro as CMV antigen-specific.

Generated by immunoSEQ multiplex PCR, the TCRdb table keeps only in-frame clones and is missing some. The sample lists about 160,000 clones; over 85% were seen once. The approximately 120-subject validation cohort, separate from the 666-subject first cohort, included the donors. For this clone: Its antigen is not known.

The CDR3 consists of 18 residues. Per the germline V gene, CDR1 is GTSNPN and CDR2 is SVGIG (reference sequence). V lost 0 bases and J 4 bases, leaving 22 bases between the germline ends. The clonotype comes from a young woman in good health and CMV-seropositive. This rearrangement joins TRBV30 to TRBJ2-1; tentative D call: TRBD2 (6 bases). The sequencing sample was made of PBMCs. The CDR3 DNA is TGTGCCTGGAGTGTATTTAATCGTGCGGGAAGAGGTTACAATGAGCAGTTCTTC. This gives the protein CAWSVFNRAGRGYNEQFF. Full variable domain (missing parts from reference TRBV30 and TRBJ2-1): SQTIHQWPATLVQPVGSPLSLECTVEGTSNPNLYWYRQAAGRGLQLLFYSVGIGQISSEVPQNLSASRPQDRQFILSSKKLLLSDSGFYLCAWSVFNRAGRGYNEQFFGPGTRLTVL.